Sequencing of this TCR beta chain was carried out in a study of shared clonotypes between healthy human individuals. Germline trimming cut 4 bases from V and 0 bases from J; bases unmatched to any gene: 9. The CDR3 spans 16 residues. Germline V lookup: CDR1 SGHDT, CDR2 YYEEEE. TCRdb's table, derived via immunoSEQ multiplex PCR, lists solely in-frame clones and lacks some. The table has hundreds of thousands of clones, around 78% seen once. The J gene is TRBJ1-1, the V gene TRBV5-6; 7 bases align to TRBD1. The sample taken for sequencing was PBMCs. The receptor comes from a woman in her thirties or forties in good health. Some clones in this sample may be carry-over from other donors' samples. CDR3 nucleotides: TGTGCCAGCAGCGGTGCCGGGACAGTAATGAACACTGAAGCTTTCTTT. Translated, it gives CASSGAGTVMNTEAFF.